The next 27 T cell receptor beta chains were all read from a single sample in a study of Ad26.COV2.S vaccination and SARS-CoV-2 variants. Treatment described: approximately 18 received Ad26.COV2.S at low or high dose, single or two shots; 5 received placebo; per-sample allocation not given. All samples were drawn on day 63, counting from the first vaccine or placebo injection. The assay was immunoSEQ multiplex PCR, and TCRdb's table has in-frame clones only and misses some. The table lists some 340,000 clones, roughly 84% of them singletons, with 1.9% in the top ten. This material consisted of peripheral blood, taken in a trial of Ad26.COV2.S vaccine versus placebo. The receptors derive from a person between 18 and 59 years old who received the Ad26.COV2.S COVID-19 vaccine or a placebo.

The genes are TRBV6-6 and TRBJ1-1; D possibly corresponds to TRBD1 (5 bases). The germline CDR1 and CDR2 sequences are MNHNY and SVGAGI (reference sequence). Trimming removed 9 bases at V and 7 bases at J, with 9 bases between. This CDR3 contains 10 residues. CDR3 protein: CASTGGEAFF. The CDR3 DNA reads as TGTGCCAGTACCGGGGGTGAAGCTTTCTTT.

V and J are TRBV23-1 and TRBJ1-1, with D maybe TRBD1 (5 bases). TRBV23-1 is filed as an ORF, its function uncertain. The CDR3 is 14 residues long. V lost 8 bases and J 3 bases, leaving 16 bases between the germline ends. CDR3 nucleotide sequence: TGCGCCAGCCCTCTGTGGGACTGGGACACTGAAGCTTTCTTT. Its translation is CASPLWDWDTEAFF.

This clone has just a few counts. This rearrangement joins TRBV30 to TRBJ2-1; possible D gene TRBD1, 6 bases. The V end lost 0 bases, the J end lost 5 bases, and 11 bases lay between the germline ends. The CDR3 is 14 residues long. Germline CDR1 reads GTSNPN; CDR2 reads SVGIG (reference sequence). The CDR3 region is CAWSVGRDNNEQFF. CDR3 DNA sequence: TGTGCCTGGAGTGTAGGTAGGGACAACAATGAGCAGTTCTTC.

J is TRBJ2-5 and V is TRBV7-8; possibly TRBD2 for D (5 bases). This CDR3 has 14 amino acids. V lost 1 base and J lost 5, with 11 bases in between. Germline lookup yields CDR1 SGHVS and CDR2 FQNEAQ. The CDR3 here is CASSLGRRGETQYF. The CDR3 nucleotides read TGTGCCAGCAGCTTAGGCCGTCGCGGGGAGACCCAGTACTTC.

The V gene is TRBV4-1, the J gene TRBJ1-5, with D tentatively TRBD1 (5 bases). CDR1 and CDR2 from the germline V gene are MGHRA and YSYEKL. V lost 0 bases and J lost 4, with 13 bases in between. This CDR3 has 16 amino acids. The CDR3 sequence is CASSQDGQGRNQPQHF. In DNA form, the CDR3 reads TGCGCCAGCAGCCAAGATGGCCAGGGTCGAAATCAGCCCCAGCATTTT.

The rearrangement links TRBV4-1 to TRBJ2-7; TRBD1 aligns across 7 bases. The ends lost 4 bases at V and 6 bases at J; junction bases unmatched: 12. CDR3 length: 15 amino acids. Germline V gives CDR1 MGHRA, CDR2 YSYEKL. CDR3 protein: CASSPTHRGWGEQYF. Here the CDR3 DNA reads TGCGCCAGCAGCCCCACACACAGGGGCTGGGGCGAGCAGTACTTC.

This chain links TRBV5-1 with TRBJ1-2; D call uncertain. The CDR3 runs 13 residues. Germline V gene sequence: CDR1 SGHRS, CDR2 YFSETQ. V lost 4 bases, J lost 1 base, and 8 bases lay in between. Written as DNA, the CDR3 is TGCGCCAGCAGCGAGGGATTTAACTATGGCTACACCTTC. Translating it yields CASSEGFNYGYTF.

The chain recombines TRBV15 with TRBJ1-4, with D maybe TRBD1 (5 bases). CDR1 is LNHNV, CDR2 YYDKDF, per germline (reference sequence). Trimming removed 0 bases at V and 1 base at J, with 9 bases between. CDR3 length: 16 amino acids. CDR3 sequence reads: CATSRDSGITNEKLFF. Written as DNA, the CDR3 is TGTGCCACCAGCAGAGATTCAGGGATAACTAATGAAAAACTGTTTTTT.

This clone was seen more than once but under ten times. J is TRBJ1-2 and V is TRBV11-2; TRBD1 matches 11 bases. Looked up from germline, CDR1 is SGHAT and CDR2 is FQNNGV. V lost 0 bases and J lost 4; bases outside the gene matches: 4. The CDR3 has 16 amino acids. The CDR3 sequence is CASSLDRTGGSYGYTF. CDR3 nucleotide sequence: TGTGCCAGCAGCTTAGACAGGACAGGGGGCAGCTATGGCTACACCTTC. The variable domain in full, completed from reference TRBV11-2 and TRBJ1-2, reads EAGVAQSPRYKIIEKRQSVAFWCNPISGHATLYWYQQILGQGPKLLIQFQNNGVVDDSQLPKDRFSAERLKGVDSTLKIQPAKLEDSAVYLCASSLDRTGGSYGYTFGSGTRLTVV.

This chain's CDR3 is CASSQAPYYEQYF. In DNA form, the CDR3 reads TGCGCCAGCAGCCAAGCTCCCTACTACGAGCAGTACTTC. V and J are TRBV4-3 and TRBJ2-7; D not resolved. This CDR3 has 13 amino acids. Germline CDR1 is LGHNA and CDR2 is YSLEER. V was clipped by 1 base and J by 3 bases, with 7 bases between them.

The chain combines TRBV30 with TRBJ2-7, with 9 bases aligning to TRBD2. J lost 1 base, V lost 2 bases, and 6 bases had no gene match. Germline V gives CDR1 GTSNPN, CDR2 SVGIG (reference sequence). This CDR3 is 15 amino acids long. The CDR3 sequence is CAWSFSGGFSYEQYF. The CDR3 nucleotides are TGTGCCTGGAGTTTTAGCGGGGGATTTTCCTACGAGCAGTACTTC. The full variable domain, rest sourced from reference TRBV30 and TRBJ2-7, is SQTIHQWPATLVQPVGSPLSLECTVEGTSNPNLYWYRQAAGRGLQLLFYSVGIGQISSEVPQNLSASRPQDRQFILSSKKLLLSDSGFYLCAWSFSGGFSYEQYFGPGTRLTVT.

V and J are TRBV4-3 and TRBJ1-6; D possibly corresponds to TRBD1 (5 bases). Germline assignment: CDR1 LGHNA and CDR2 YSLEER. Trimming took 0 bases from V and 9 from J, leaving 15 bases between them. This CDR3 is built from 16 residues. The CDR3 DNA is TGCGCCAGCAGCCAAGAGAGAGGGGACTGGGGTTCACCCCTCCACTTT. Its protein is CASSQERGDWGSPLHF.

The chain carries TRBV2 and TRBJ1-1; D not certain. Looked up from germline, CDR1 is SNHLY and CDR2 is FYNNEI. The CDR3 runs to 11 residues. V dropped 6 bases and J dropped 5 bases, with 7 bases sitting between them. This CDR3 is CASRKGTEAFF. The CDR3, as DNA: TGTGCCAGCAGGAAAGGGACTGAAGCTTTCTTT. The variable domain in full, with the rest retrieved from reference TRBV2 and TRBJ1-1, is EPEVTQTPSHQVTQMGQEVILRCVPISNHLYFYWYRQILGQKVEFLVSFYNNEISEKSEIFDDQFSVERPDGSNFTLKIRSTKLEDSAMYFCASRKGTEAFFGQGTRLTVV.

This sequence joins TRBV7-9 and TRBJ2-7; perhaps TRBD1 as D (5 bases). V was cut by 9 bases and J by 6 bases, with 24 bases left in between. Germline V gives CDR1 SEHNR, CDR2 FQNEAQ (reference sequence). The CDR3 is 15 amino acids. Written as DNA, the CDR3 is TGTGCCAGTCTAAAAGGGGCCGGCTTTATTGTCGAGCAGTACTTC. Translating gives CASLKGAGFIVEQYF.

The chain combines TRBV11-2 with TRBJ2-5; 7 bases are a match to TRBD2. CDR1 and CDR2 from the germline V gene are SGHAT and FQNNGV. This CDR3 spans 15 amino acids. The junction had 11 bases not matched to a gene; V was cut back by 5 bases and J by 5 bases. The CDR3: CASSPGGSVMETQYF. CDR3 in DNA: TGTGCCAGCAGCCCGGGAGGCTCCGTCATGGAGACCCAGTACTTC. Using reference TRBV11-2 and TRBJ2-5 for the parts outside the CDR3, the full variable domain is EAGVAQSPRYKIIEKRQSVAFWCNPISGHATLYWYQQILGQGPKLLIQFQNNGVVDDSQLPKDRFSAERLKGVDSTLKIQPAKLEDSAVYLCASSPGGSVMETQYFGPGTRLLVL.

The chain is built from TRBV7-9 and TRBJ2-5; D tentatively reads TRBD1 or TRBD2 (6 bases each). Germline V CDR1 and CDR2: SEHNR, FQNEAQ (reference sequence). The CDR3 has 13 amino acids. Trimming took off 8 bases at V and 4 bases at J, with 14 bases between the two ends. The CDR3 region has the DNA TGTGCCAGCGTCGAGGGGGGCCTAGAGACCCAGTACTTC. Protein sequence: CASVEGGLETQYF.

V usage is TRBV7-6 and J usage is TRBJ2-6; perhaps TRBD2 as D (5 bases). CDR1 and CDR2 (germline): SGHVS, FNYEAQ. The CDR3 is 16 residues long. Between the trimmed V and J ends, which lost 5 bases and 2 bases, there was a span of 13 bases. The CDR3 loop reads CASSALKGAGANVLTF. The CDR3 bases are TGTGCCAGCAGCGCCCTTAAGGGAGCTGGGGCCAACGTCCTGACTTTC. Drawing the rest from reference TRBV7-6 and TRBJ2-6, the complete variable domain is GAGVSQSPRYKVTKRGQDVALRCDPISGHVSLYWYRQALGQGPEFLTYFNYEAQQDKSGLPNDRFSAERPEGSISTLTIQRTEQRDSAMYRCASSALKGAGANVLTFGAGSRLTVL.

Of note for this clone: The sample holds other DNA sequences that translate to the same CDR3. The rearrangement uses TRBV20-1 and TRBJ1-3, with D unclear. The germline V and J ends were trimmed by 0 bases and 3 bases, with 0 bases remaining between them. Germline values: CDR1 DFQATT, CDR2 SNEGSKA (reference sequence). This CDR3 has 11 residues. The CDR3 nucleotides read TGCAGTGCTAGAGATGGAAACACCATATATTTT. This encodes CSARDGNTIYF.

This clone was observed once. In DNA, the CDR3 is TGCGCCAGCAGCTTGGATGCGGGGAGGGTGGGCGAGCAGTACTTC. It specifies CASSLDAGRVGEQYF. This rearrangement joins TRBV5-1 to TRBJ2-7; 7 bases map to TRBD2. Per germline, CDR1 SGHRS and CDR2 YFSETQ. Trimming cost V 0 bases and J 6 bases; bases outside gene matches: 9. This CDR3 has 15 amino acids. The full variable domain, in which reference TRBV5-1 and TRBJ2-7 provide the parts outside the CDR3, is KAGVTQTPRYLIKTRGQQVTLSCSPISGHRSVSWYQQTPGQGLQFLFEYFSETQRNKGNFPGRFSGRQFSNSRSEMNVSTLELGDSALYLCASSLDAGRVGEQYFGPGTRLTVT.

CDR3 DNA: TGTGCCAGCAGCTTACGAGGACCCCCCGGGGCCCAGTACTTC. It codes for CASSLRGPPGAQYF. The chain is built from TRBV13 and TRBJ2-5; possibly TRBD2 for D (5 bases). The CDR3 runs to 14 residues. Germline V gene lookup returns CDR1 PRHDT and CDR2 FYEKMQ (reference sequence). The ends were cut back, 2 bases at V and 9 bases at J, with 16 bases in the middle.

The chain employs TRBV5-1 and TRBJ1-2; 8 nucleotides agree with TRBD1. Losses at the gene ends were 4 bases for V and 4 bases for J; bases not matched to a gene: 9. CDR3 length: 15 amino acids. Germline V gene sequence: CDR1 SGHRS, CDR2 YFSETQ. CDR3 DNA: TGCGCCAGCAGCCTGAGACAGGGGAGAGGCTATGGCTACACCTTC. Amino acid sequence: CASSLRQGRGYGYTF.

The V call is TRBV5-1, the J call TRBJ1-5, with D unclear. The CDR3 extends over 16 amino acids. Per the germline V gene, CDR1 is SGHRS and CDR2 is YFSETQ. The V gene lost 9 bases and the J gene lost 0 bases, with 19 bases spanning the gap. This CDR3 reads CANGLPPYFSNQPQHF. In nucleotides, the CDR3 is TGCGCCAATGGACTCCCTCCCTATTTTAGCAATCAGCCCCAGCATTTT. The full variable domain, rest sourced from reference TRBV5-1 and TRBJ1-5, is KAGVTQTPRYLIKTRGQQVTLSCSPISGHRSVSWYQQTPGQGLQFLFEYFSETQRNKGNFPGRFSGRQFSNSRSEMNVSTLELGDSALYLCANGLPPYFSNQPQHFGDGTRLSIL.

The gene calls are TRBV28 and TRBJ2-7; D uncertain. The CDR3 spans 14 residues. The V gene's germline CDR1 is MDHEN and CDR2 SYDVKM. Trimming shortened V by 3 bases and J by 0 bases, and 9 bases separated the two germline ends. DNA for the CDR3: TGTGCCAGCAGTTTTGATCCGGCCTCCTACGAGCAGTACTTC. The encoded protein is CASSFDPASYEQYF.

This chain connects TRBV14 to TRBJ1-2; D unclear. Germline-derived CDR1 and CDR2 are SGHDN and FVKESK. V was cut by 3 bases and J by 2 bases, with 7 bases left in between. The CDR3 is 13 amino acids. CDR3 in amino acids: CASSHLGNYGYTF. DNA for the CDR3: TGTGCCAGCAGCCATTTGGGGAACTATGGCTACACCTTC.

The genes are TRBV5-1 and TRBJ1-6; no firm D call. The CDR3 is 13 amino acids. Germline CDR1 reads SGHRS; CDR2 reads YFSETQ. V was trimmed by 0 bases and J by 8 bases, leaving 6 bases between them. The CDR3 region has the DNA TGCGCCAGCAGCTTGGTGTCCGATTCACCCCTCCACTTT. It yields the protein CASSLVSDSPLHF. Filled out from reference TRBV5-1 and TRBJ1-6, the complete variable domain reads KAGVTQTPRYLIKTRGQQVTLSCSPISGHRSVSWYQQTPGQGLQFLFEYFSETQRNKGNFPGRFSGRQFSNSRSEMNVSTLELGDSALYLCASSLVSDSPLHFGNGTRLTVT.

The sample holds one count of this clone. The gene calls are TRBV6-1 and TRBJ1-1; D might be TRBD1 (6 bases). V was clipped by 3 bases and J by 1 base, with 15 bases between them. There are 16 residues in the CDR3. Germline CDR1 reads MNHNS; CDR2 reads SASEGT. The CDR3 reads CASSDPGHGGNTEAFF. The CDR3 DNA reads TGTGCCAGCAGTGACCCGGGACATGGCGGGAACACTGAAGCTTTCTTT.

The chain uses TRBV6-2 or TRBV6-3 and TRBJ2-7; 7 bases map to TRBD1. The V and J ends lost 5 bases and 2 bases, in that order; junction bases with no gene match: 9. CDR3 length: 15 amino acids. CDR1 is MNHEY, CDR2 SVGEGT, per germline. In nucleotides, the CDR3 is TGTGCCAGCAGTCCCGCTCGGACAGGAGCCTACGAGCAGTACTTC. It specifies CASSPARTGAYEQYF.